This is a list of T cell receptor beta chains from one sample in a study of blood T cells in healthy people across ages. TCRdb passed the 5' RACE reads through MiXCR, listing each CDR3 protein once. This sample has roughly 1,300,000 distinct CDR3 sequences, with 59% found just once. The sample consisted of blood. These receptors came from a man in his late teens or twenties in good health. CDR3s include the opening cysteine and the closing phenylalanine or tryptophan. The D gene is left open where the match is weak. Clone size is shown for a subset of rows, as once, few, many or a class of expanded clone.

j_call,d_call,v_call,clone_size,cdr3_aa,cdr3_nt
TRBJ2-1,NA,TRBV25-1,once,CASSTSPYEQFF,TGTGCCAGCAGTACTAGCCCCTACGAGCAGTTCTTC
TRBJ2-3,TRBD2,TRBV7-9,few,CASSYTGTSKADTQYF,TGTGCCAGCAGCTACACAGGGACTAGTAAGGCGGATACGCAGTATTTT
TRBJ1-3,TRBD1,TRBV29-1,NA,CSVGQGATGNTIYF,TGCAGCGTCGGACAGGGGGCAACTGGAAACACCATATATTTT
TRBJ2-1,TRBD1,TRBV15,NA,CATHDTKRTGSYNEQFF,TGTGCCACCCACGATACTAAAAGGACAGGGTCCTACAATGAGCAGTTCTTC
TRBJ2-7,NA,TRBV12-3/TRBV12-4,NA,CASSLTAEGIEQYF,TGTGCCAGCAGTTTAACCGCCGAGGGAATCGAGCAGTACTTC
TRBJ2-5,TRBD1,TRBV5-6,once,CASSARQGPETQYF,TGTGCCAGCAGCGCCCGACAGGGACCGGAGACCCAGTACTTC
TRBJ2-3,NA,TRBV29-1,few,CSVVVPLSTDTQYF,TGCAGCGTTGTGGTACCCCTGAGCACAGATACGCAGTATTTT
TRBJ2-3,TRBD2,TRBV7-2,NA,CASSKGLAGGQDTQYF,TGTGCCAGCAGCAAGGGACTAGCGGGAGGACAAGATACGCAGTATTTT
TRBJ2-1,NA,TRBV25-1,NA,CASSELVGSRNEQFF,TGTGCCAGCAGTGAGCTAGTCGGGAGCCGCAATGAGCAGTTCTTC
TRBJ2-1,TRBD2,TRBV6-5,few,CASSYPSGGSYNEQFF,TGTGCCAGCAGTTACCCTAGCGGGGGGTCCTACAATGAGCAGTTCTTC
TRBJ1-1,NA,TRBV6-5,NA,CASSYAGGSAFF,TGTGCCAGCAGTTACGCGGGAGGGTCAGCTTTCTTT
TRBJ2-1,TRBD2,TRBV20-1,few,CSAPTSGIYNEQFF,TGCAGTGCTCCGACTAGCGGAATCTACAATGAGCAGTTCTTC
TRBJ2-7,NA,TRBV4-3,NA,CASSQDRYLSYEQYF,TGCGCCAGCAGCCAAGATCGTTACTTATCCTACGAGCAGTACTTC
TRBJ2-7,NA,TRBV20-1,NA,CSARKGFAGQTAYEQYF,TGCAGTGCGAGGAAGGGGTTCGCCGGGCAGACCGCCTACGAGCAGTACTTC
TRBJ1-2,TRBD1,TRBV4-2,NA,CASSPAPGQGIDGYTF,TGTGCCAGCAGCCCGGCGCCGGGACAGGGGATTGATGGCTACACCTTC
TRBJ2-4,TRBD2,TRBV10-3,NA,CAISETGGVNIQYF,TGTGCCATCAGTGAGACGGGAGGGGTGAACATTCAGTACTTC
TRBJ2-7,NA,TRBV29-1,NA,CGVEVVGHYEQYF,TGCGGCGTTGAAGTGGTGGGCCATTACGAGCAGTACTTC
TRBJ2-7,NA,TRBV7-6,NA,CASSLGGLEVPYEQYF,TGTGCCAGCAGCTTAGGGGGCTTGGAGGTCCCCTACGAGCAGTACTTC
TRBJ2-1,TRBD2,TRBV25-1,few,CASSELGGRAHNEQFF,TGTGCCAGCAGTGAACTAGGCGGGAGGGCCCATAATGAGCAGTTCTTC
TRBJ2-6,TRBD2,TRBV4-1,NA,CASSQEGLAVLSGANVLTF,TGCGCCAGCAGCCAAGAGGGACTAGCGGTTCTCTCTGGGGCCAACGTCCTGACTTTC
TRBJ2-1,TRBD1,TRBV29-1,once,CSAPPIGTGENEQFF,TGCAGCGCCCCACCGATCGGGACAGGGGAAAATGAGCAGTTCTTC
TRBJ1-2,NA,TRBV2,NA,CASSREMTNYGYTF,TGTGCCAGCAGCCGGGAGATGACTAACTATGGCTACACCTTC
TRBJ2-7,TRBD1,TRBV29-1,NA,CSVRTGTSMFSYEQYF,TGCAGCGTCCGGACAGGGACGTCCATGTTCTCCTACGAGCAGTACTTC
TRBJ2-7,NA,TRBV6-1,NA,CASSISTSSYEQYF,TGTGCCAGCAGTATATCCACTAGCTCCTACGAGCAGTACTTC
TRBJ2-5,TRBD2,TRBV10-3,few,CAISAGLAGVQETQYF,TGTGCCATCAGTGCCGGACTAGCGGGAGTTCAAGAGACCCAGTACTTC
TRBJ2-5,TRBD2,TRBV28,NA,CASRWHGGATSETQYF,TGTGCCAGTCGATGGCACGGGGGGGCTACTTCGGAGACCCAGTACTTC
TRBJ2-5,TRBD2,TRBV6-6,NA,CARSARLAGGQETQYF,TGTGCCCGCAGTGCTAGACTAGCGGGAGGGCAAGAGACCCAGTACTTC
TRBJ1-5,NA,TRBV4-1,few,CASSRDHSNQPQHF,TGCGCCAGCAGCCGGGACCATAGCAATCAGCCCCAGCATTTT
TRBJ2-7,NA,TRBV7-9,NA,CASSFGRGELYEQYF,TGTGCCAGCAGCTTTGGCAGGGGGGAATTGTACGAGCAGTACTTC
TRBJ1-1,NA,TRBV18,NA,CASSPVGQEHTEAFF,TGTGCCAGCTCACCAGTGGGGCAGGAGCACACTGAAGCTTTCTTT
TRBJ2-4,NA,TRBV5-6,NA,CASSYLGGLAKNIQYF,TGTGCCAGCAGCTACTTGGGCGGCCTAGCCAAAAACATTCAGTACTTC
TRBJ1-2,NA,TRBV20-1,NA,CSASLNYGYTF,TGCAGTGCTAGCCTTAACTATGGCTACACCTTC
TRBJ2-5,NA,TRBV25-1,NA,CASSRVWETQYF,TGTGCCAGTAGCAGGGTGTGGGAGACCCAGTACTTC
TRBJ2-7,NA,TRBV20-1,NA,CSAPGATYEQYF,TGCAGTGCCCCGGGGGCCACCTACGAGCAGTACTTC
TRBJ2-7,TRBD2,TRBV20-1,many,CSASVGGFNDEQYF,TGCAGTGCTAGCGTGGGGGGGTTTAACGACGAGCAGTACTTC
TRBJ1-6,TRBD1,TRBV20-1,few,CSARDGEAQQGATPYNSPLHF,TGCAGTGCTAGAGACGGTGAAGCTCAACAGGGGGCCACCCCTTATAATTCACCCCTCCACTTT
TRBJ1-2,TRBD1,TRBV12-3/TRBV12-4,NA,CASANSDRAYGYTF,TGTGCCAGCGCAAACTCCGACAGGGCCTATGGCTACACCTTC
TRBJ2-7,NA,TRBV6-2/TRBV6-3,NA,CASSSPEGQCPYYEQYF,TGTGCCAGCAGTTCGCCTGAAGGGCAATGTCCCTACTACGAGCAGTACTTC
TRBJ2-7,TRBD1,TRBV15,NA,CATSSTPGQAQGQYF,TGTGCCACCAGCTCAACGCCGGGACAGGCCCAAGGACAGTACTTC
TRBJ1-2,NA,TRBV29-1,NA,CSVEGGKLTYGYTF,TGCAGCGTTGAAGGTGGAAAACTGACCTATGGCTACACCTTC
TRBJ2-1,NA,TRBV29-1,few,CSVEGQGLYNEQFF,TGCAGCGTTGAAGGTCAGGGCCTTTACAATGAGCAGTTCTTC
TRBJ1-5,NA,TRBV3-1,NA,CASSHSSRDKIFLPQHF,TGTGCCAGCAGCCACTCCTCCCGGGACAAAATATTTCTGCCCCAGCATTTT
TRBJ2-3,TRBD2,TRBV6-5,few,CASAGGGPLDTQYF,TGTGCCAGCGCCGGGGGGGGGCCCCTAGATACGCAGTATTTT
TRBJ2-6,TRBD2,TRBV10-3,NA,CAISESRIAGGPSGANVLTF,TGTGCCATCAGTGAGTCAAGGATTGCGGGGGGGCCATCTGGGGCCAACGTCCTGACTTTC
TRBJ2-2,NA,TRBV7-8,NA,CASSLVEDTGELFF,TGTGCCAGCAGCTTAGTGGAAGACACCGGAGAGCTGTTTTTT
TRBJ2-3,NA,TRBV7-3,NA,CASSSRGGVDTQYF,TGTGCCAGCAGCTCCAGGGGGGGTGTAGATACGCAGTATTTT
TRBJ2-7,NA,TRBV29-1,NA,CSVDGSGLYGIEQYF,TGCAGCGTTGACGGTTCGGGGTTGTACGGCATCGAGCAGTACTTC
TRBJ2-7,TRBD1,TRBV29-1,NA,CSVEGRTGGNEQYF,TGCAGCGTTGAAGGAAGGACAGGGGGCAACGAGCAGTACTTC
TRBJ1-1,TRBD1,TRBV7-2,NA,CASSLDRVAGTEAFF,TGTGCCAGCAGCCTGGACAGGGTAGCTGGCACGGAAGCTTTCTTT